The present T cell receptor beta chain was sequenced within a study of OX40 agonist ivuxolimab in advanced cancers. Study background: Cancers in dose escalation were hepatocellular, melanoma, renal cell and head and neck.

Sequenced by immunoSEQ multiplex PCR; TCRdb stores in-frame clones only, minus some. The profile covers about 77,000 clones, with around four fifths appearing a single time and 0.76% taken by the ten largest. The germline V gene has CDR1 LNHDA and CDR2 SQIVND (reference sequence). Trimming removed 5 bases from V and 1 base from J, with 11 bases in between. The CDR3 loop spans 15 amino acids. This receptor was identified in an adult with an advanced solid tumor such as melanoma, head and neck, liver or kidney cancer. The chain joins TRBV19 to TRBJ2-2, with D maybe TRBD2 (6 bases). This material consisted of CD4+ or CD8+ T cells sorted from blood, taken in a trial of the OX40 agonist ivuxolimab. CDR3: CASSPRGLNTGELFF. The CDR3 DNA reads TGTGCCAGTAGTCCCCGGGGACTGAACACCGGGGAGCTGTTTTTT.